The 30 T cell receptor beta chains reported below all come from one sample, sequenced in a study of CD8+ T cells in alopecia areata. Treatment denoted: oral pan-JAK inhibitor, 5-10 mg twice daily. RNA was isolated and reverse transcribed to cDNA, the sequencing template. Generated by immunoSEQ multiplex PCR, the TCRdb table keeps only in-frame clones and is missing some. This repertoire shows about 42,000 clones, about 71% found once; its top ten account for around 23%. The input for sequencing was CD8+ T cells sorted from blood, taken at week 4, from a patient treated with tofacitinib. These receptors all stem from a human donor with alopecia areata.

As regards this clone: Other DNA sequences in this sample translate to the same CDR3. J is TRBJ2-2 and V is TRBV7-3; D call uncertain. The germline gives CDR1 SGHTA, CDR2 FQGTGA. This CDR3 spans 13 amino acids. V was pared by 2 bases and J by 5 bases, with 6 bases between. The CDR3 region is CASSLLGTGELFF. CDR3 bases: TGTGCCAGCAGCTTATTAGGGACCGGGGAGCTGTTTTTT.

This sequence joins TRBV29-1 and TRBJ1-2; D is possibly TRBD1 (5 bases). Germline V gene sequence: CDR1 SQVTM, CDR2 ANQGSEA. This CDR3 has 14 amino acids. V lost 7 bases and J 3 bases, leaving 18 bases between the germline ends. Written as DNA, the CDR3 is TGCAGCGCCAAAACCCCGGACACCTACTATGGCTACACCTTC. Protein sequence: CSAKTPDTYYGYTF.

This chain connects TRBV30 to TRBJ1-2, with TRBD1 as a possible D gene (5 bases). The CDR3 is 11 residues long. Germline V gives CDR1 GTSNPN, CDR2 SVGIG (reference sequence). V lost 3 bases, J lost 6 bases, and 8 bases lay in between. The CDR3 DNA is TGTGCCTGGAGCAGGGAAGATGGCTACACCTTC. The encoded protein is CAWSREDGYTF.

This clone was counted once. This chain connects TRBV29-1 to TRBJ1-2, with 7 bases lining up with TRBD1. The CDR3 runs to 12 residues. CDR1 is SQVTM and CDR2 is ANQGSEA in the germline V gene. V gave up 0 bases and J gave up 7 bases; unmatched junction bases: 2. DNA of the CDR3: TGCAGCGTTGAAGAGAACAGGGGTGGCTACACCTTC. This encodes CSVEENRGGYTF.

V and J are TRBV29-1 and TRBJ1-2; TRBD1 matches 10 bases. Germline V gene sequence: CDR1 SQVTM, CDR2 ANQGSEA. The CDR3 has 13 amino acids. V shed 4 bases, J shed 3 bases, and the junction held 2 bases outside the gene matches. The CDR3 spells CSVGGTGDYGYTF. CDR3 nucleotide sequence: TGCAGCGTTGGCGGGACAGGGGACTATGGCTACACCTTC.

The V gene is TRBV4-3, the J gene TRBJ1-6; D not certain. The germline V gene has CDR1 LGHNA and CDR2 YSLEER. The V end was cut by 0 bases, the J end by 10 bases, with 13 bases between. The CDR3 totals 15 residues. CDR3 DNA: TGCGCCAGCAGCCAAGACGCGTTAACAGTGTCACCCCTCCACTTT. Protein product: CASSQDALTVSPLHF.

This clone has only a few counts. The rearrangement uses TRBV7-2 and TRBJ2-6; D is unclear. The germline V and J ends were trimmed by 5 bases and 0 bases, with 8 bases remaining between them. This CDR3 is built from 15 residues. The germline V gene encodes CDR1 SGHTA and CDR2 FQGNSA. The CDR3 DNA reads TGTGCCAGCAGCGGCTGGAGCTCTGGGGCCAACGTCCTGACTTTC. It encodes CASSGWSSGANVLTF.

Notes on this clone: An end of the junction does not agree with germline; a read error may underlie this. V usage is TRBV2 and J usage is TRBJ2-5; 12 bases map to TRBD2. Germline-derived CDR1 and CDR2 are SNHLY and FYNNEI. This CDR3 is 15 amino acids long. CDR3 residues: CASREGTSGYLTQYF. The CDR3 nucleotides read TGTGCCAGCAGGGAAGGGACTAGCGGGTATTTGACCCAGTACTTC.

The chain links TRBV30 to TRBJ2-1, with D possibly matching TRBD1 (6 bases). V lost 1 base, J lost 8 bases, and 15 bases lay in between. The length of the CDR3 is 14 residues. Germline V gives CDR1 GTSNPN, CDR2 SVGIG (reference sequence). In DNA, the CDR3 is TGTGCCTGGAGTGAGGGGGTAAGACTCGATGAGCAGTTCTTC. Amino acids: CAWSEGVRLDEQFF.

The gene calls are TRBV4-3 and TRBJ2-4; D unresolved. Germline CDR1 LGHNA, CDR2 YSLEER. The V gene lost 0 bases and the J gene lost 0 bases, with 6 bases spanning the gap. The CDR3 totals 15 residues. The DNA for the CDR3 is TGCGCCAGCAGCCAAGATATCTTAGCCAAAAACATTCAGTACTTC. Translating it yields CASSQDILAKNIQYF.

The rearrangement joins TRBV30 to TRBJ1-1; D unresolved. The CDR3 sequence is 11 residues long. Per the germline V gene, CDR1 is GTSNPN and CDR2 is SVGIG (reference sequence). The V end was cut by 4 bases, the J end by 0 bases, with 3 bases between. In nucleotides, the CDR3 is TGTGCCTGGACCCTGAACACTGAAGCTTTCTTT. The encoded protein is CAWTLNTEAFF.

This chain links TRBV30 with TRBJ1-1; tentative D call: TRBD1 (5 bases). V was pared by 7 bases and J by 4 bases, with 16 bases between. CDR1 GTSNPN and CDR2 SVGIG come from the germline V gene (reference sequence). This CDR3 spans 13 amino acids. The CDR3 DNA sequence: TGTGCCTCCCAGGACACGGGGAGCACTGAAGCTTTCTTT. It encodes CASQDTGSTEAFF. Filled out from reference TRBV30 and TRBJ1-1, the complete variable domain reads SQTIHQWPATLVQPVGSPLSLECTVEGTSNPNLYWYRQAAGRGLQLLFYSVGIGQISSEVPQNLSASRPQDRQFILSSKKLLLSDSGFYLCASQDTGSTEAFFGQGTRLTVV.

V usage is TRBV6-5 and J usage is TRBJ2-3; D gene unclear. The CDR3 covers 13 residues. Trimming left V 7 bases short and J 0 bases short, with 8 bases between. CDR1 is MNHEY and CDR2 is SVGAGI in the germline V gene. The CDR3 spells CASTPRSTDTQYF. CDR3 coding DNA: TGTGCCAGCACACCCAGGAGCACAGATACGCAGTATTTT.

The chain has TRBV5-1 and TRBJ2-2; the D gene is possibly TRBD1 (5 bases). Trimming shortened V by 2 bases and J by 2 bases, and 13 bases separated the two germline ends. The CDR3 contains 16 residues. From germline, CDR1 is SGHRS and CDR2 YFSETQ. The CDR3 here is CASSFPSDSNTGELFF. The CDR3 DNA follows: TGCGCCAGCAGCTTTCCATCAGACAGTAACACCGGGGAGCTGTTTTTT.

In regard to this clone: An end of the junction differs from the germline gene, which may be a read error. The chain is built from TRBV5-4 and TRBJ2-1; D gene ambiguous. CDR3 length: 15 residues. Germline CDR1 and CDR2: SGHNT and YYREEE (reference sequence). The CDR3 here is CASSQDDRGSDEQFF. DNA for the CDR3: TGCGCCAGCAGCCAAGATGACCGCGGAAGCGATGAGCAGTTCTTC.

The CDR3 loop reads CSVPGTANYGYTF. CDR3 nucleotides: TGCAGCGTACCCGGGACAGCTAACTATGGCTACACCTTC. The chain recombines TRBV29-1 with TRBJ1-2; TRBD1 matches at 7 bases. This CDR3 comprises 13 residues. V trimming: 6 bases; J trimming: 0 bases; junction bases outside the gene matches: 4. Germline-derived CDR1 and CDR2 are SQVTM and ANQGSEA.

This clone was detected once. The J gene is TRBJ1-5, the V gene TRBV5-1; TRBD1 might be the D (6 bases). The CDR3 has 13 residues. Per germline, CDR1 SGHRS and CDR2 YFSETQ. Trimming left V 4 bases short and J 3 bases short, with 8 bases between. CDR3 DNA: TGCGCCAGCAGCCTGGGACACAATCAGCCCCAGCATTTT. Protein: CASSLGHNQPQHF.

This clone has just one count. The V gene is TRBV29-1, the J gene TRBJ2-5, with 10 bases identical to TRBD1. The CDR3 has 14 residues. Germline V CDR1 and CDR2: SQVTM, ANQGSEA. Trimming cost V 3 bases and J 6 bases; bases outside gene matches: 7. CDR3 amino acids: CSVDGQGVRQTQYF. Here the CDR3 DNA reads TGCAGCGTTGACGGACAGGGGGTAAGGCAGACCCAGTACTTC. Filled out from reference TRBV29-1 and TRBJ2-5, the complete variable domain reads SAVISQKPSRDICQRGTSLTIQCQVDSQVTMMFWYRQQPGQSLTLIATANQGSEATYESGFVIDKFPISRPNLTFSTLTVSNMSPEDSSIYLCSVDGQGVRQTQYFGPGTRLLVL.

J is TRBJ2-7 and V is TRBV7-9; weak D call: TRBD2 (6 bases). The CDR3 covers 13 residues. V dropped 3 bases and J dropped 7 bases, with 13 bases sitting between them. Germline-derived CDR1 and CDR2 are SEHNR and FQNEAQ (reference sequence). CDR3 region: CASSLARGREQYF. The DNA for the CDR3 is TGTGCCAGCAGCTTGGCCCGGGGGAGGGAGCAGTACTTC.

In this sample, this clone turned up once. The chain is built from TRBV30 and TRBJ2-1; D possibly corresponds to TRBD2 (5 bases). CDR3 length: 15 amino acids. The germline CDR1 and CDR2 sequences are GTSNPN and SVGIG (reference sequence). V was shortened by 0 bases and J by 6 bases, with 15 bases between the two germline ends. CDR3 in DNA: TGTGCCTGGAGTGTAATGTACGGGGTGGTCAATGAGCAGTTCTTC. Its protein is CAWSVMYGVVNEQFF.

This clone was seen more than once but under ten times. This sequence joins TRBV6-5 and TRBJ2-1; D might be TRBD1 (5 bases). Germline loops: CDR1 MNHEY, CDR2 SVGAGI. This CDR3 spans 14 amino acids. Trimming removed 5 bases from V and 0 bases from J, with 8 bases in between. CDR3 sequence reads: CASSRRGSYNEQFF. The CDR3 nucleotides read TGTGCCAGCAGTCGAAGGGGCTCCTACAATGAGCAGTTCTTC.

This clone was seen a few times. The CDR3 reads CASSPDRLTDTQYF. Here the CDR3 DNA reads TGTGCCAGCAGTCCCGACAGGCTCACAGATACGCAGTATTTT. The chain uses TRBV6-6 and TRBJ2-3, with D perhaps matching TRBD1 (6 bases). CDR3 length: 14 residues. Germline CDR1 is MNHNY and CDR2 is SVGAGI (reference sequence). V was clipped by 5 bases and J by 2 bases, with 11 bases between them.

This chain links TRBV19 with TRBJ2-4; TRBD1 matches 7 bases. This CDR3 comprises 16 residues. V trimming: 7 bases; J trimming: 2 bases; junction bases outside the gene matches: 11. The V gene's germline CDR1 is LNHDA and CDR2 SQIVND (reference sequence). The CDR3, as DNA: TGTGCCAGTACCCGAGGGACAGCAAGTTCCAAAAACATTCAGTACTTC. This gives the protein CASTRGTASSKNIQYF.

The rearrangement links TRBV7-9 to TRBJ2-1; D uncertain. The CDR3 is 13 amino acids. Germline assignment: CDR1 SEHNR and CDR2 FQNEAQ (reference sequence). V gave up 6 bases and J gave up 4 bases, with 10 bases separating them. CDR3 amino acids: CASRKPGYNEQFF. The CDR3 DNA follows: TGTGCCAGCAGAAAGCCAGGTTACAATGAGCAGTTCTTC. Filled out from reference TRBV7-9 and TRBJ2-1, the complete variable domain reads DTGVSQNPRHKITKRGQNVTFRCDPISEHNRLYWYRQTLGQGPEFLTYFQNEAQLEKSRLLSDRFSAERPKGSFSTLEIQRTEQGDSAMYLCASRKPGYNEQFFGPGTRLTVL.

The chain joins TRBV4-1 to TRBJ2-3; D is unresolved. Deletions cut 1 base from V and 2 bases from J, with 7 bases between. The CDR3 loop spans 14 amino acids. The germline V gene encodes CDR1 MGHRA and CDR2 YSYEKL. The CDR3 reads CASSQAPFTDTQYF. DNA of the CDR3: TGCGCCAGCAGCCAAGCACCCTTCACAGATACGCAGTATTTT.

V and J are TRBV13 and TRBJ2-3, with 9 bases identical to TRBD1. The CDR3 loop spans 15 amino acids. With 4 bases clipped from V and 2 bases from J, the junction kept 4 bases outside the gene matches. Germline CDR1 is PRHDT and CDR2 is FYEKMQ (reference sequence). CDR3 sequence: CASSSRDRVTDTQYF. CDR3 DNA sequence: TGTGCCAGCAGCTCCCGGGACAGGGTCACAGATACGCAGTATTTT.

In this sample, this clone turned up once. The V call is TRBV29-1, the J call TRBJ1-1; D remains ambiguous. V was trimmed by 1 base and J by 6 bases, leaving 6 bases between them. Germline V lookup: CDR1 SQVTM, CDR2 ANQGSEA. The CDR3 loop spans 11 amino acids. CDR3 amino acids: CSVEGVAEAFF. The CDR3 DNA reads TGCAGCGTTGAAGGGGTAGCTGAAGCTTTCTTT.

The chain has TRBV30 and TRBJ1-2; possibly TRBD1 for D (6 bases). Germline loops: CDR1 GTSNPN, CDR2 SVGIG (reference sequence). The CDR3 is 13 amino acids. The ends were cut back, 1 base at V and 7 bases at J, with 13 bases in the middle. The CDR3 loop is CAWSAGAGAGYTF. CDR3 DNA: TGTGCCTGGAGTGCCGGGGCAGGGGCTGGCTACACCTTC.

V is TRBV2 and J is TRBJ1-5, with unresolved D. Germline V lookup: CDR1 SNHLY, CDR2 FYNNEI. This CDR3 has 16 residues. The V and J ends lost 6 bases and 0 bases respectively, with 15 bases between them. This chain's CDR3 is CASSGDERNSNQPQHF. Written as DNA, the CDR3 is TGTGCCAGCAGCGGCGACGAGCGAAATAGCAATCAGCCCCAGCATTTT.

The V and J genes are TRBV29-1 and TRBJ2-3; the D gene could be TRBD1 or TRBD2 (7 bases each). The germline CDR1 and CDR2 sequences are SQVTM and ANQGSEA. This CDR3 has 16 amino acids. The ends were cut back, 7 bases at V and 0 bases at J, with 20 bases in the middle. CDR3 residues: CSASGTAFVSTDTQYF. CDR3 nucleotides: TGCAGCGCCAGCGGGACAGCGTTTGTTAGCACAGATACGCAGTATTTT.